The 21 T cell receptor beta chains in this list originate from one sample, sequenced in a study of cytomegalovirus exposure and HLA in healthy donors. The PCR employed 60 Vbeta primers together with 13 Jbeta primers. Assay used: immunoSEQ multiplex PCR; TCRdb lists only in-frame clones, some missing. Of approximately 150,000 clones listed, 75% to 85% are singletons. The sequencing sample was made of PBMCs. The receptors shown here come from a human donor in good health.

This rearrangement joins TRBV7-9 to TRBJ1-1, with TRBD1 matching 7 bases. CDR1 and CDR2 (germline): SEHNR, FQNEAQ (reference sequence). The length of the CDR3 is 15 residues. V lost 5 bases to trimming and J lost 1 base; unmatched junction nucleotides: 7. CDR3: CASSHYGTANTEAFF. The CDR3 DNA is TGTGCCAGCAGCCATTACGGGACAGCGAACACTGAAGCTTTCTTT.

CDR3 loop: CASTQDRVNQPQHF. The CDR3 bases are TGTGCCAGTACCCAGGACAGGGTCAATCAGCCCCAGCATTTT. The chain has TRBV19 and TRBJ1-5, with 8 nucleotides matching TRBD1. The CDR3 length is 14 residues. CDR1 and CDR2 (germline): LNHDA, SQIVND (reference sequence). The ends lost 7 bases at V and 3 bases at J; junction bases unmatched: 5.

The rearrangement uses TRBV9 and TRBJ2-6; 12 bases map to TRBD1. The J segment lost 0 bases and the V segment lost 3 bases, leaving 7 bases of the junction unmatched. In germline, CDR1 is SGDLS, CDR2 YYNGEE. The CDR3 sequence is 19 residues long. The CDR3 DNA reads TGTGCCAGCAGCGAATTGGGGACAGGGGGCGCCTCTGGGGCCAACGTCCTGACTTTC. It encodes CASSELGTGGASGANVLTF.

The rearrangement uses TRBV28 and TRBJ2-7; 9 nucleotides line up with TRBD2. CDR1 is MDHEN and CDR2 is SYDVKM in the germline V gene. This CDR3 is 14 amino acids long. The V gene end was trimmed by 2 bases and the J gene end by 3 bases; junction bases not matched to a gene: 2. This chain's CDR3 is CASSLEREVYEQYF. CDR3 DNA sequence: TGTGCCAGCAGTTTAGAGCGGGAGGTCTACGAGCAGTACTTC.

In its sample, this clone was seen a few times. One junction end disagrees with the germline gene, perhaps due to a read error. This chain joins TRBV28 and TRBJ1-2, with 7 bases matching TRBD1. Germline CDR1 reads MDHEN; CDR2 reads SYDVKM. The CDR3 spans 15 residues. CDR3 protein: CASSFRDRVSYGYPF. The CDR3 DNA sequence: TGTGCCAGCAGTTTCCGGGACAGAGTTTCCTATGGCTACCCCTTC.

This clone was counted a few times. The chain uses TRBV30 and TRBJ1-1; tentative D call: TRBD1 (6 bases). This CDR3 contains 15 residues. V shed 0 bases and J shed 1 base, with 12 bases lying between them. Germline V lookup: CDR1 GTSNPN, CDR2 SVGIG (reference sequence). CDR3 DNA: TGTGCCTGGAGTGTAAGTCGGACAGCGAACACTGAAGCTTTCTTT. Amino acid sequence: CAWSVSRTANTEAFF. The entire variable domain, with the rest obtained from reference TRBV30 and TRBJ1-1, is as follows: SQTIHQWPATLVQPVGSPLSLECTVEGTSNPNLYWYRQAAGRGLQLLFYSVGIGQISSEVPQNLSASRPQDRQFILSSKKLLLSDSGFYLCAWSVSRTANTEAFFGQGTRLTVV.

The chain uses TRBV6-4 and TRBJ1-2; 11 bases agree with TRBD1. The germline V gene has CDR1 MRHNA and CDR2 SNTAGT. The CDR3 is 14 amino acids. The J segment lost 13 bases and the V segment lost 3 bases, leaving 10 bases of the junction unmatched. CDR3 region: CASSEEGQGAVVTF. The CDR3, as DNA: TGTGCCAGCAGTGAAGAAGGACAGGGGGCGGTTGTCACCTTC.

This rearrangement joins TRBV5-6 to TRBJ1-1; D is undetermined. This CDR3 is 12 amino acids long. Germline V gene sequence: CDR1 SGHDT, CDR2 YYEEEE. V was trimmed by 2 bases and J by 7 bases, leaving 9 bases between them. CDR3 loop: CASSFGLYEAFF. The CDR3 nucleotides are TGTGCCAGCAGCTTCGGACTCTATGAAGCTTTCTTT.

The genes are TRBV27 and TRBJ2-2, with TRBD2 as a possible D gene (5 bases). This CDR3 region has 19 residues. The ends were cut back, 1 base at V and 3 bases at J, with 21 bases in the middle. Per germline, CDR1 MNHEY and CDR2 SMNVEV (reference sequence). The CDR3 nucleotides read TGTGCCAGCAGTTTATACGCGAGGAGGACTGACCGGTACACCGGGGAGCTGTTTTTT. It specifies CASSLYARRTDRYTGELFF.

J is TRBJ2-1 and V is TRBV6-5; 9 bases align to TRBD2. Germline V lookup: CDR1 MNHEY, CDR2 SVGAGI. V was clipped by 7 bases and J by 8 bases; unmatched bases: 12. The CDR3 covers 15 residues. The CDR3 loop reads CASILTAGGNDEQFF. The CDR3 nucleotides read TGTGCCAGCATTTTAACGGCGGGAGGGAACGATGAGCAGTTCTTC.

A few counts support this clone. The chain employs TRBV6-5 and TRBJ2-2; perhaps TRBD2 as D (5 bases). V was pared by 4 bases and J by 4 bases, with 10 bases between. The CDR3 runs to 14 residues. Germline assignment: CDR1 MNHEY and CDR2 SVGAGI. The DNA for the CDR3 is TGTGCCAGCAGTTCGGGAATTCCCACCGGGGAGCTGTTTTTT. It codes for CASSSGIPTGELFF.

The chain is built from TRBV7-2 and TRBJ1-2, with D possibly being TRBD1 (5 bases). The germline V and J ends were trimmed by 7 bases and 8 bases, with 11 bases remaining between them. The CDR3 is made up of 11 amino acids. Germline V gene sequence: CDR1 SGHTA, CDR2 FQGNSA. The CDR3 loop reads CASTAGGGYTF. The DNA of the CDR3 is TGTGCCAGCACCGCCGGGGGGGGCTACACCTTC.

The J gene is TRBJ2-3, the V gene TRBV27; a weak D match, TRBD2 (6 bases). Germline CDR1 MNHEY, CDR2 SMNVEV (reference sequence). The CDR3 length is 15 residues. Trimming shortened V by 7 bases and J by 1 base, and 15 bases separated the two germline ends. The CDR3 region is CASKIWASGTDTQYF. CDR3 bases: TGTGCCAGCAAAATTTGGGCTAGCGGCACAGATACGCAGTATTTT.

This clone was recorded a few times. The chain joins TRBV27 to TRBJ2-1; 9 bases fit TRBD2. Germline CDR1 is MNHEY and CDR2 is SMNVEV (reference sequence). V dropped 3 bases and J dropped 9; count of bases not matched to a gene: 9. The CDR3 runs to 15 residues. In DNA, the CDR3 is TGTGCCAGCAGTTTGATTGCTAGCGGGAACGGTGAGCAGTTCTTC. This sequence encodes CASSLIASGNGEQFF.

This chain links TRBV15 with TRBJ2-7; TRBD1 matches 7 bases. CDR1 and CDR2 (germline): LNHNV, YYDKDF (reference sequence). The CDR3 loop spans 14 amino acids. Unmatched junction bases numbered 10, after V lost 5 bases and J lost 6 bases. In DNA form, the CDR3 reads TGTGCCACCAGCGTCCCGACAGGGCCTCTCGAGCAGTACTTC. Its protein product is CATSVPTGPLEQYF.

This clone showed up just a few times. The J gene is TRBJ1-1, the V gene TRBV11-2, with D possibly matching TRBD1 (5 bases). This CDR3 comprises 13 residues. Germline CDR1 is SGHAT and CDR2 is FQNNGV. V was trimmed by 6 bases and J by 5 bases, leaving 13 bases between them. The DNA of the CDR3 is TGTGCCAGCAGTTTTCGGGGGGGGACTGAAGCTTTCTTT. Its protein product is CASSFRGGTEAFF.

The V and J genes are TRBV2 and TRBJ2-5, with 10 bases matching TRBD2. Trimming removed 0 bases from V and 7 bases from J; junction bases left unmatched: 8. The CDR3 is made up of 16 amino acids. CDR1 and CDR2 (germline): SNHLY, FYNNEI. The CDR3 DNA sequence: TGTGCCAGCAGTGAAGCCCTAGCGGGGGCCGAGGGGACCCAGTACTTC. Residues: CASSEALAGAEGTQYF.

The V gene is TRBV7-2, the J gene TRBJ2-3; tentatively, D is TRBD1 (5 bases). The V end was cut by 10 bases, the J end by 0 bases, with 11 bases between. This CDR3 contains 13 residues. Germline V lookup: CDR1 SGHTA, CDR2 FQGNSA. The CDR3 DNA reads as TGTGCCACCTCAAAGGGGAGCACAGATACGCAGTATTTT. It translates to CATSKGSTDTQYF.

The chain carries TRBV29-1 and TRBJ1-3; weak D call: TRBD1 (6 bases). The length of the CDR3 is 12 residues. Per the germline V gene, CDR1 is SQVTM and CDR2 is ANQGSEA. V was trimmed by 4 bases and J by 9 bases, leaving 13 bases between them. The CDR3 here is CSVAGQFGTIYF. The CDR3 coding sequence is TGCAGCGTTGCTGGACAGTTCGGCACCATATATTTT.

The CDR3 region has the DNA TGTGCCAGCAGTTTATCGGCCCCGGGCTCTGGGGCCAACGTCCTGACTTTC. Translation: CASSLSAPGSGANVLTF. The rearrangement joins TRBV28 to TRBJ2-6; D not resolved. Germline CDR1 and CDR2: MDHEN and SYDVKM. The CDR3 is 17 residues long. V was shortened by 1 base and J by 0 bases, with 10 bases between the two germline ends.

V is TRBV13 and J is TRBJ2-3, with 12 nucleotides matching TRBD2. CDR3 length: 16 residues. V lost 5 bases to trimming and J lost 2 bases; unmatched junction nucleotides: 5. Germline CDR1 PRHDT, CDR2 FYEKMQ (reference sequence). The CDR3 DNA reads TGTGCCAGCAGCCTGACTAGCGGGGGATACACAGATACGCAGTATTTT. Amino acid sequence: CASSLTSGGYTDTQYF.